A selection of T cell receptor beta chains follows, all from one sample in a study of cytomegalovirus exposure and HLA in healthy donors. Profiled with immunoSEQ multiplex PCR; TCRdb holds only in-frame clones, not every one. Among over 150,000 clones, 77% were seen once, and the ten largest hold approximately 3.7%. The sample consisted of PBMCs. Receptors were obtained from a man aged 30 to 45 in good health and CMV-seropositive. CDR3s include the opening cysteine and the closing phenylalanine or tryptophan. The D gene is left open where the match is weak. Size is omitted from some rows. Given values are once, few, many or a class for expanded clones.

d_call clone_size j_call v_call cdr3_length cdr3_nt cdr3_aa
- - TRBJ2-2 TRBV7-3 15 TGTGCCAGCAGCCCAGTAGCAGGGGACATCGGGGAGCTGTTTTTT CASSPVAGDIGELFF
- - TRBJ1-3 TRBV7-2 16 TGTGCCAGCAGCCCAGAGGCCCAGGGGACAGGAAACACCATATATTTT CASSPEAQGTGNTIYF
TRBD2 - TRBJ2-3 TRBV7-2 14 TGTGCCAGCAGCTTGGAGGCGGGGGGAGATACGCAGTATTTT CASSLEAGGDTQYF
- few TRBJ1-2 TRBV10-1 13 TGCGCCAGCAGTGGAGGATTGAACTATGGCTACACCTTC CASSGGLNYGYTF
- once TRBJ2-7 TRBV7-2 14 TGTGCCAGCAGCTATCTGTTCGTCACGGGCGAGCAGTACTTC CASSYLFVTGEQYF
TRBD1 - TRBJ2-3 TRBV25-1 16 TGTGCCAGCAGTGGGACCTGGGGACAGAACACAGATACGCAGTATTTT CASSGTWGQNTDTQYF
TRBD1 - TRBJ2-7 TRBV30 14 TGTGCCTGGACCTGGACAGGGCGATCCTACGAGCAGTACTTC CAWTWTGRSYEQYF
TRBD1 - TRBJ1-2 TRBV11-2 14 TGTGCCAGCAGCTTAGATAAGGGGGCGGGCGGCTACACCTTC CASSLDKGAGGYTF
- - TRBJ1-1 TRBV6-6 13 TGTGCCAGCAGTTATGAGGGAGACACTGAAGCTTTCTTT CASSYEGDTEAFF
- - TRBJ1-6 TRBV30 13 TGTGCCTGGAGTGTGGAGGGAGGGTCACCCCTCCACTTT CAWSVEGGSPLHF
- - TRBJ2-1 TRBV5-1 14 TGCGCCAGCAGCTTGCAACTGATCTACAATGAGCAGTTCTTC CASSLQLIYNEQFF
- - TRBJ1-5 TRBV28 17 TGTGCCAGCAGTTTAAACCCAGGGTGGAATAGCAATCAGCCCCAGCATTTT CASSLNPGWNSNQPQHF
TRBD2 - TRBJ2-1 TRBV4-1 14 TGCGCCAGCAGCCAAGTCGGGGGGGACAATGAGCAGTTCTTC CASSQVGGDNEQFF
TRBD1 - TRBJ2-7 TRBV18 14 TGTGCCAGCTCACCCCGACAGGGTTCCTACGAGCAGTACTTC CASSPRQGSYEQYF
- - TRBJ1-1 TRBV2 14 TGTGCCAGCAGGGTACTGCCACGAGGGACTGAAGCTTTCTTT CASRVLPRGTEAFF
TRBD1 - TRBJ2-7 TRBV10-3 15 TGTGCCATCAGTGAGACGGGACAGGGGGCCTACGAGCAGTACTTC CAISETGQGAYEQYF
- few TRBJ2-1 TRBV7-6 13 TGTGCCAGCAGCCTGTCACAAAACAATGAGCAGTTCTTC CASSLSQNNEQFF
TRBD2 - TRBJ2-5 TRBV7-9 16 TGTGCCAGCAGCTTGTCCCTAGCGGGGGGGCGGGAGACCCAGTACTTC CASSLSLAGGRETQYF
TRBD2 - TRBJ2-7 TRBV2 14 TGTGCCAGCAGTCGGCGGGGGGGATCACCCGAGCAGTACTTC CASSRRGGSPEQYF
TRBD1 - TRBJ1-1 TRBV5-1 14 TGCGCCAGCAGGGAAGGGGGCTTGGACACTGAAGCTTTCTTT CASREGGLDTEAFF
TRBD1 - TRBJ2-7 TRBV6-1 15 TGTGCCAGCAGTGCTCCGGGACAGGGGCTTAACGAGCAGTACTTC CASSAPGQGLNEQYF
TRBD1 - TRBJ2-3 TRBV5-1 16 TGCGCCAGCAGCTTTTTTACTGGGACAGTGGGAGATACGCAGTATTTT CASSFFTGTVGDTQYF
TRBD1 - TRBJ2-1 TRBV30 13 TGTGCCTGGAGTACCGGGACAGCTAGGGAGCAGTTCTTC CAWSTGTAREQFF
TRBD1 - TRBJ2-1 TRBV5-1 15 TGCGCCAGCAGCTTGGGGGCAGGGGGCCGGAATGAGCAGTTCTTC CASSLGAGGRNEQFF
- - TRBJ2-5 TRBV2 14 TGTGCCAGCAGTGAATCGCTAGCTTCGCAGACCCAGTACTTC CASSESLASQTQYF
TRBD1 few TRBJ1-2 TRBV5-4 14 TGTGCCAGCAGCCTGGGACAGCAAAACTATGGCTACACCTTC CASSLGQQNYGYTF
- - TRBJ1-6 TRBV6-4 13 TGTGCCAGCAGTGTTGGGGGCAATTCACCCCTCCACTTT CASSVGGNSPLHF
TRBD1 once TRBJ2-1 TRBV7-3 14 TGTGCCAGCATCCAGGGGGCCCCCTACAATGAGCAGTTCTTC CASIQGAPYNEQFF
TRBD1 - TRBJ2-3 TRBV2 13 TGTGCCAGCTCGACAGGGTGGTTAGATACGCAGTATTTT CASSTGWLDTQYF
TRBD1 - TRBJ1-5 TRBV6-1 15 TGTGCCAGCAGTGAACGGCAGGGGGGCAATCAGCCCCAGCATTTT CASSERQGGNQPQHF
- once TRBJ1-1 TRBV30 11 TGTGCCTGGAAGGGGGACACTGAAGCTTTCTTT CAWKGDTEAFF
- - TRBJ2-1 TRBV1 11 TGCACCAGCAGACTATACAATGAGCAGTTCTTC CTSRLYNEQFF
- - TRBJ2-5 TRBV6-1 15 TGTGCCAGCAGTCGCTCTTTCGGGGGAGGAGAGACCCAGTACTTC CASSRSFGGGETQYF
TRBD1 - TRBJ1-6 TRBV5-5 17 TGTGCCAGCAGCTGGACAGGGGGCGATTCCTATAATTCACCCCTCCACTTT CASSWTGGDSYNSPLHF
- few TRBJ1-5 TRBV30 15 TGTGCCTGGAGCCCGCGGGGGAGGGGCAATCAGCCCCAGCATTTT CAWSPRGRGNQPQHF
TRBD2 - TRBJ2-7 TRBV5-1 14 TGCGCCAGCACCATGGGGAGGGCACAAGCCGAGCAGTACTTC CASTMGRAQAEQYF
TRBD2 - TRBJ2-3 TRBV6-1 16 TGTGCCAGCAGTGAACTGGGGGGGTCCATCTTGGATACGCAGTATTTT CASSELGGSILDTQYF
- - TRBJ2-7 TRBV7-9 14 TGTGCCAGCAGCTTATCAGGGAACTCCTACGAGCAGTACTTC CASSLSGNSYEQYF
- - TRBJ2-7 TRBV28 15 TGTGCCAGCAGCCCCTGGGAGCCGGTGCCCTACGAGCAGTACTTC CASSPWEPVPYEQYF
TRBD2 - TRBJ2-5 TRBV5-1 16 TGCGCCAGCAGCGAAGGGACTAGCGCCCCCCAAGAGACCCAGTACTTC CASSEGTSAPQETQYF
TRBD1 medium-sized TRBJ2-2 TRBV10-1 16 TGCGCCAGCAGTTCGGACAGGGGAGATTTGAGCGGGGAGCTGTTTTTT CASSSDRGDLSGELFF
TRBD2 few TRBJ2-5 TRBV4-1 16 TGCGCCAGCGCTAAATCACTAGCGGGGGACCAAGAGACCCAGTACTTC CASAKSLAGDQETQYF
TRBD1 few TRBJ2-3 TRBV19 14 TGTGCCACTAGGGACAGGGGGCGGGTGGATACGCAGTATTTT CATRDRGRVDTQYF
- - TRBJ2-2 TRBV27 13 TGTGCCAGCAGTTTTGGAGAAACCGGGGAGCTGTTTTTT CASSFGETGELFF
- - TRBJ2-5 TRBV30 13 TGTGCCTGGGGGGGACAAGTGAGAGAGACCCAGTACTTC CAWGGQVRETQYF